This T cell receptor beta chain comes out of a study of blood T cell repertoires in COVID-19. Germline values: CDR1 ENHRY, CDR2 SYGVKD. The CDR3 sequence is 15 residues long. The trim removed 8 bases at V and 2 bases at J, leaving 7 bases unmatched. Some clones are missing from TCRdb's copy, which holds only in-frame ones; the method was immunoSEQ multiplex PCR. The repertoire holds 150,000 to 160,000 clones, 80% seen once, with about 0.58% in the top ten. The source material was peripheral blood. The sequence came from a man aged 60 to 69 with acute or convalescent COVID-19. The V and J genes are TRBV10-3 and TRBJ2-3; 10 bases match TRBD2. The chain's CDR3 is CAIGLAGALTDTQYF. CDR3 coding DNA: TGTGCCATCGGCCTAGCGGGGGCCCTCACAGATACGCAGTATTTT.